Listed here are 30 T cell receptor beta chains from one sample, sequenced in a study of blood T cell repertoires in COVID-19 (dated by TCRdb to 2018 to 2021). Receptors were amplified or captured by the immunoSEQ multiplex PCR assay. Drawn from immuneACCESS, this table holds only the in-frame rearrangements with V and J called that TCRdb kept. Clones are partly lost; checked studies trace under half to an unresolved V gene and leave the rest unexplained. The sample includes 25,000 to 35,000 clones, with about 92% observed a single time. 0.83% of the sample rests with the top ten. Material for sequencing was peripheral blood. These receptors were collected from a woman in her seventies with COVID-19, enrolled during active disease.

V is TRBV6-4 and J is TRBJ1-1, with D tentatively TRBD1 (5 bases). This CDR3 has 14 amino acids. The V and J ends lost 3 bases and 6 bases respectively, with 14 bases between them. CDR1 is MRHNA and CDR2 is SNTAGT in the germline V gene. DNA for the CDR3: TGTGCCAGCAGTGAAGGGGAGGGCAGCTCTGAAGCTTTCTTT. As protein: CASSEGEGSSEAFF.

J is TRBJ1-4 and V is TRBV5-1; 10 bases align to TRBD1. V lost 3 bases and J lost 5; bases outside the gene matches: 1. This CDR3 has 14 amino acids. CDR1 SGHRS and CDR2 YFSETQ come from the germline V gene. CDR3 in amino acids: CASSSGQGNEKLFF. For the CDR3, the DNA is TGCGCCAGCAGCTCGGGACAGGGGAATGAAAAACTGTTTTTT.

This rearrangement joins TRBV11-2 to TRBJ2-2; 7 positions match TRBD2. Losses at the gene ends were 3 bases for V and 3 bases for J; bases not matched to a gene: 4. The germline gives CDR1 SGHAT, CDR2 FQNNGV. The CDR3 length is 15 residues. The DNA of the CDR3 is TGTGCCAGCAGCTTCGGAGCGGGATACACCGGGGAGCTGTTTTTT. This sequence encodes CASSFGAGYTGELFF.

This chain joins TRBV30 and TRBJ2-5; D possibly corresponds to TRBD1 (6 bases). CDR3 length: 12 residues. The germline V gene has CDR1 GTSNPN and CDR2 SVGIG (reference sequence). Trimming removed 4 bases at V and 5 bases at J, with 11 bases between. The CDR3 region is CAWKGEGETQYF. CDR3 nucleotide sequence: TGTGCCTGGAAGGGGGAAGGGGAGACCCAGTACTTC.

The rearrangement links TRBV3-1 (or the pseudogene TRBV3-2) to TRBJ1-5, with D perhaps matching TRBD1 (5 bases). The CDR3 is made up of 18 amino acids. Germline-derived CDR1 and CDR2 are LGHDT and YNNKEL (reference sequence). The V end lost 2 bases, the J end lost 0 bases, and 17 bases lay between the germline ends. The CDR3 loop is CASSQSAPADSSNQPQHF. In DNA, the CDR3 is TGTGCCAGCAGCCAATCCGCCCCGGCAGACAGTAGCAATCAGCCCCAGCATTTT.

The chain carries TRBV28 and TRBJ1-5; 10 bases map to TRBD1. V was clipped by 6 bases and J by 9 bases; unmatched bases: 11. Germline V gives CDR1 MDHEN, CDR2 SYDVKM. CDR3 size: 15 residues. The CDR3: CASSRGQGNERPQHF. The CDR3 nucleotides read TGTGCCAGCAGCAGGGGACAGGGGAATGAGCGGCCCCAGCATTTT.

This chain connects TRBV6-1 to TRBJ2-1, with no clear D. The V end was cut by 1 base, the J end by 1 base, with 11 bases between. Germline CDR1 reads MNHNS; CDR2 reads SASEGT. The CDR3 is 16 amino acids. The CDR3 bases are TGTGCCAGCAGTGAAGTTGCGGCCCTTTCCTACAATGAGCAGTTCTTC. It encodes CASSEVAALSYNEQFF.

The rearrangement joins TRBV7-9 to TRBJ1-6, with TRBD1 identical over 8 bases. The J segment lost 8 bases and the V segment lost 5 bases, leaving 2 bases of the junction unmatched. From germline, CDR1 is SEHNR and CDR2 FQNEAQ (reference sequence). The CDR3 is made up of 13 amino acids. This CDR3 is CASSGQGDSPLHF. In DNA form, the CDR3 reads TGTGCCAGCAGCGGACAGGGAGATTCACCCCTCCACTTT.

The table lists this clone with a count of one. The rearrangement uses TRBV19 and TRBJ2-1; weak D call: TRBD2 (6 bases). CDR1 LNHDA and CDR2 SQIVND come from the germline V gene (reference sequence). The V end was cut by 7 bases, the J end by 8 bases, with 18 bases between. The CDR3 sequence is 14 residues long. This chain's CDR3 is CASTTFRRGDEQFF. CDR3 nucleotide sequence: TGTGCCAGTACCACCTTCAGGAGGGGCGATGAGCAGTTCTTC.

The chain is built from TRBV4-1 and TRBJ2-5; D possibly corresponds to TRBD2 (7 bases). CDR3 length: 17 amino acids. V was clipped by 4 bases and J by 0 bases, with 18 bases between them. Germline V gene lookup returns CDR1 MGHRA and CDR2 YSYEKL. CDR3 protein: CASSRSPGGPYQETQYF. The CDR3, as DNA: TGCGCCAGCAGCCGATCCCCCGGGGGGCCTTACCAAGAGACCCAGTACTTC.

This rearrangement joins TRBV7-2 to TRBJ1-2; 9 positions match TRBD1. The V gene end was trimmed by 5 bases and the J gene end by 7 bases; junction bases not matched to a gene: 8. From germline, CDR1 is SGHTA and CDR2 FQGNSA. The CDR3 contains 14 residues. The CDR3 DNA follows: TGTGCCAGCAGCCCATTACAGGGGGCCGGTGGCTACACCTTC. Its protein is CASSPLQGAGGYTF.

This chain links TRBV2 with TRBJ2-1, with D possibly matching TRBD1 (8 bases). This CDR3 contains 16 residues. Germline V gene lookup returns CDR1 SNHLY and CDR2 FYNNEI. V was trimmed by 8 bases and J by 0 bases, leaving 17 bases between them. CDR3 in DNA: TGTGCCAGCCGTACAAACAGGGGGGGCTCCTACAATGAGCAGTTCTTC. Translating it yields CASRTNRGGSYNEQFF.

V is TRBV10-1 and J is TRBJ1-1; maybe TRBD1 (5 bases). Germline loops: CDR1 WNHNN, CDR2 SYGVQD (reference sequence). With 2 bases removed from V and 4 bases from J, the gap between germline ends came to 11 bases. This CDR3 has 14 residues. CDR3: CASSEARVGTEAFF. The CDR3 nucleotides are TGCGCCAGCAGTGAGGCCAGGGTGGGCACTGAAGCTTTCTTT.

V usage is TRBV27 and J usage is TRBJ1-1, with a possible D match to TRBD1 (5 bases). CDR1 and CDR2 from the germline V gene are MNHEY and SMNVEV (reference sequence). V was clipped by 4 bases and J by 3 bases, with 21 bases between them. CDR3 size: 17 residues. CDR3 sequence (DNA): TGTGCCAGCAGTTCTCTGCCTTTCGGGGGGAGGGACACTGAAGCTTTCTTT. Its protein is CASSSLPFGGRDTEAFF.

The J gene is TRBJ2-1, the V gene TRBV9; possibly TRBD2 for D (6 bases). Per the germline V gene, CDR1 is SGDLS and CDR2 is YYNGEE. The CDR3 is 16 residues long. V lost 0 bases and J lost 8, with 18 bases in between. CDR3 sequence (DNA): TGTGCCAGCAGCGTAGCTCGGAGGGCAGAATTCGATGAGCAGTTCTTC. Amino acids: CASSVARRAEFDEQFF. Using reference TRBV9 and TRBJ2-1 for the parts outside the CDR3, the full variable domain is DSGVTQTPKHLITATGQRVTLRCSPRSGDLSVYWYQQSLDQGLQFLIQYYNGEERAKGNILERFSAQQFPDLHSELNLSSLELGDSALYFCASSVARRAEFDEQFFGPGTRLTVL.

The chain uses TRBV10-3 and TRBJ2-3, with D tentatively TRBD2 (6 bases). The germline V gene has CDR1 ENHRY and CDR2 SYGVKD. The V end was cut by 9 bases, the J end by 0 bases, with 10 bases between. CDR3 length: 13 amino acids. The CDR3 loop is CAITGTSTDTQYF. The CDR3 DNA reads TGTGCCATTACCGGGACTAGCACAGATACGCAGTATTTT.

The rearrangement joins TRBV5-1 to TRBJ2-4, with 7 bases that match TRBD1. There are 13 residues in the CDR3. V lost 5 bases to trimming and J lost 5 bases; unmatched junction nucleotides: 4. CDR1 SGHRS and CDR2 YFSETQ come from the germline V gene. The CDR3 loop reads CASRGTEENIQYF. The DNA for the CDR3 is TGCGCCAGCAGGGGGACAGAAGAAAACATTCAGTACTTC. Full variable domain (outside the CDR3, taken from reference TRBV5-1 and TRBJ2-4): KAGVTQTPRYLIKTRGQQVTLSCSPISGHRSVSWYQQTPGQGLQFLFEYFSETQRNKGNFPGRFSGRQFSNSRSEMNVSTLELGDSALYLCASRGTEENIQYFGAGTRLSVL.

CDR3 DNA: TGTGCCAGCAGTCCCCACCCTAGCGGGAGCGGTGAGCAGTTCTTC. Amino acid sequence: CASSPHPSGSGEQFF. The V and J genes are TRBV6-5 and TRBJ2-1; 10 positions match TRBD2. V trimming: 5 bases; J trimming: 9 bases; junction bases outside the gene matches: 10. CDR3 size: 15 residues. Germline CDR1 MNHEY, CDR2 SVGAGI.

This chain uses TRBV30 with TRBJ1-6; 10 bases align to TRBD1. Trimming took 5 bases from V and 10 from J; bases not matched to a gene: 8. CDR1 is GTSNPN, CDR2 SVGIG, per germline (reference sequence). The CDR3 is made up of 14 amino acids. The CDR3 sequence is CAWEMTGGSSPLHF. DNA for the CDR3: TGTGCCTGGGAAATGACAGGGGGCAGCTCACCCCTCCACTTT.

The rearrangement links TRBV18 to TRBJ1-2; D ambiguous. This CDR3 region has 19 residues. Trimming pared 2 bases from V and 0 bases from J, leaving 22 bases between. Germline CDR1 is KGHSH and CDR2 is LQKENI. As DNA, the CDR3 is TGTGCCAGCTCACCAACACAACCCGCCTCGACAAGCCCTAACTATGGCTACACCTTC. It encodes CASSPTQPASTSPNYGYTF.

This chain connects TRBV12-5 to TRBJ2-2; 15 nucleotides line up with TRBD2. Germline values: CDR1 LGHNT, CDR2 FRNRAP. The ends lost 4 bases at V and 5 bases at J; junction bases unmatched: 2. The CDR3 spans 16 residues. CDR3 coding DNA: TGTGCTAGTGGTTGGACTAGCGGGGGGGGTACCGGGGAGCTGTTTTTT. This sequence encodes CASGWTSGGGTGELFF.

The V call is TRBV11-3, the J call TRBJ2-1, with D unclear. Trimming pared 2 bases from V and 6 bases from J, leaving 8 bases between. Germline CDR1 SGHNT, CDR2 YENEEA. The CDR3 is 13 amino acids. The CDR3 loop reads CASSLNQINEQFF. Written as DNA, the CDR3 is TGTGCCAGCAGCTTAAACCAGATCAATGAGCAGTTCTTC.

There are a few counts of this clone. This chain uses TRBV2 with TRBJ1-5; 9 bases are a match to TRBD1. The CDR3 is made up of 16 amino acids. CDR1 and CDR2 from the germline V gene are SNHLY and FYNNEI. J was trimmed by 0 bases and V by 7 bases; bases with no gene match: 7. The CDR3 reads CASKQGAVDSNQPQHF. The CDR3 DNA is TGTGCCAGCAAACAGGGGGCCGTCGATAGCAATCAGCCCCAGCATTTT.

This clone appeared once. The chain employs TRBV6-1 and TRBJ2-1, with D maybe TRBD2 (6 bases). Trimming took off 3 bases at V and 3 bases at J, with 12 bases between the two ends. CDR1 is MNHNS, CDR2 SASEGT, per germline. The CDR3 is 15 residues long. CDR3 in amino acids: CASSDPGLGYNEQFF. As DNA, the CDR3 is TGTGCCAGCAGTGATCCGGGACTGGGCTACAATGAGCAGTTCTTC.

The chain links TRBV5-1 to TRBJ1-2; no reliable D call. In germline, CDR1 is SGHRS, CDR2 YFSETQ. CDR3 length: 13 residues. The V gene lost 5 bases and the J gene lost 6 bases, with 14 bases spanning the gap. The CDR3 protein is CASRLEPLNGYTF. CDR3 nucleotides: TGCGCCAGCAGACTGGAGCCCCTTAATGGCTACACCTTC.

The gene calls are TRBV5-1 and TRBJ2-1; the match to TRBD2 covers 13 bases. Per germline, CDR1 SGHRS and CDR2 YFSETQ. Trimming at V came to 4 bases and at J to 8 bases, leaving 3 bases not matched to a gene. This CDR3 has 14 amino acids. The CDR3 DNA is TGCGCCAGCAGCAAACTAGCGGGAGGGGATGAGCAGTTCTTC. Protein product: CASSKLAGGDEQFF.

CDR3 region: CAAARGSSNEKLFF. Here the CDR3 DNA reads TGTGCCGCCGCTCGGGGGTCCTCGAATGAAAAACTGTTTTTT. The rearrangement uses TRBV15 and TRBJ1-4, with a tentative D call TRBD1 (5 bases). CDR1 LNHNV and CDR2 YYDKDF come from the germline V gene (reference sequence). This CDR3 is 14 amino acids long. Trimming cost V 11 bases and J 5 bases, with 18 bases left between them.

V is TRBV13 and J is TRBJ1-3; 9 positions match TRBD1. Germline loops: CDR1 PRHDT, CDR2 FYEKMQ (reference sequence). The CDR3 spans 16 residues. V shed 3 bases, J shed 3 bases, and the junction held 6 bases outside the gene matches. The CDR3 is CASSLGTGILGNTIYF. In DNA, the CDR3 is TGTGCCAGCAGCTTGGGGACAGGGATTCTTGGAAACACCATATATTTT.

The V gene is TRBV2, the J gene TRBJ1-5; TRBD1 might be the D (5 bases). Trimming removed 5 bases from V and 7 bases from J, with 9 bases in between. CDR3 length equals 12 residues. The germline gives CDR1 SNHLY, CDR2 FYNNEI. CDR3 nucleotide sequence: TGTGCCAGCAGTCAGGGTAACCAGCCCCAGCATTTT. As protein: CASSQGNQPQHF.

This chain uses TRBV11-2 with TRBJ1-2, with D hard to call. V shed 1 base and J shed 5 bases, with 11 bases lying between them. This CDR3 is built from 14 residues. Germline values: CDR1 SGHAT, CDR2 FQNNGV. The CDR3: CASSLVQLQYGYTF. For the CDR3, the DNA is TGTGCCAGCAGCTTAGTCCAACTACAATATGGCTACACCTTC.